Included here is one TCR beta chain sequence, with context. The protocol was immunoSEQ multiplex PCR, while the TCRdb copy is restricted to in-frame clones and leaves out a portion. This table holds about 58,000 clones, roughly 93% found once. The data are from a study of T cell changes during pregnancy in multiple sclerosis. This TCR derives from a female donor with multiple sclerosis, enrolled in a pregnancy study. Specimen: CD8+ T cells from peripheral blood mononuclear cells, collected in the second trimester of pregnancy.

In DNA, the CDR3 is TGCGCCAGCAGCCTATTTCAGGGCACTGAAGCTTTCTTT. This gives the protein CASSLFQGTEAFF. This chain connects TRBV4-1 to TRBJ1-1; a weak D match, TRBD1 (5 bases). CDR1 and CDR2 (germline): MGHRA, YSYEKL. The ends were cut back, 4 bases at V and 4 bases at J, with 10 bases in the middle. This CDR3 spans 13 amino acids.